A single sample gave rise to the 14 T cell receptor beta chains below, sequenced in a study of blood T cell repertoires in COVID-19. This table comes from immunoSEQ multiplex PCR, and its TCRdb copy is limited to in-frame clones, with some not included. The sample includes around 230,000 clones, roughly 90% of them seen just once. The sequenced sample was PBMCs or T cells enriched from blood (not recorded which). Source of these receptors: a woman aged 25-40 years who had recovered from COVID-19.

The gene calls are TRBV5-1 and TRBJ2-3; TRBD2 is a possible D gene (5 bases). The CDR3 loop spans 14 amino acids. With 4 bases removed from V and 3 bases from J, the gap between germline ends came to 12 bases. Germline V gene lookup returns CDR1 SGHRS and CDR2 YFSETQ. CDR3 sequence: CASSPLRATDTQYF. CDR3 sequence (DNA): TGCGCCAGCAGCCCTCTGAGGGCAACAGATACGCAGTATTTT.

The chain combines TRBV2 with TRBJ2-2; 7 positions agree with TRBD1. The CDR3 runs 15 residues. Germline-derived CDR1 and CDR2 are SNHLY and FYNNEI. The V segment lost 9 bases and the J segment 7 bases; nucleotides outside the gene matches: 14. CDR3 loop: CASSKLRGRIGELFF. CDR3 sequence (DNA): TGTGCCAGTAGTAAACTTAGGGGGCGCATCGGGGAGCTGTTTTTT.

This clone appeared a few times. The chain couples TRBV4-3 to TRBJ1-2; TRBD1 matches 9 bases. Germline assignment: CDR1 LGHNA and CDR2 YSLEER. The CDR3 spans 15 residues. Trimming at V came to 2 bases and at J to 3 bases, leaving 4 bases not matched to a gene. The CDR3 spells CASSQQTGGDYGYTF. CDR3 DNA: TGCGCCAGCAGCCAACAGACAGGGGGGGACTATGGCTACACCTTC.

On this clone: Other DNA sequences within the sample encode an identical CDR3. The V and J genes are TRBV7-2 and TRBJ1-1; TRBD1 matches 8 bases. CDR3 length equals 15 residues. The V and J ends lost 0 bases and 8 bases, in that order; junction bases with no gene match: 8. Germline CDR1 is SGHTA and CDR2 is FQGNSA. The CDR3 coding sequence is TGTGCCAGCAGCTTAGCGCCACAGGGGGGGACCGAAGCTTTCTTT. It codes for CASSLAPQGGTEAFF.

The chain uses TRBV4-1 and TRBJ2-5, with 10 bases aligning to TRBD2. Losses at the gene ends were 6 bases for V and 4 bases for J; bases not matched to a gene: 11. The CDR3 spans 16 residues. The germline CDR1 and CDR2 sequences are MGHRA and YSYEKL. CDR3 residues: CASSPLAGEFVETQYF. For the CDR3, the DNA is TGCGCCAGCAGTCCGCTAGCGGGGGAGTTTGTAGAGACCCAGTACTTC.

In nucleotides, the CDR3 is TGTGCCAGCAGCCAAAGACAGGCCAACACCGGGGAGCTGTTTTTT. Amino acids: CASSQRQANTGELFF. V usage is TRBV4-2 and J usage is TRBJ2-2, with a weak D call TRBD1 (6 bases). The V gene lost 2 bases and the J gene lost 2 bases, with 9 bases spanning the gap. The CDR3 length is 15 residues. CDR1 and CDR2 (germline): LGHNA, YNFKEQ.

The chain couples TRBV7-2 to TRBJ1-1; 9 bases align to TRBD1. Trimming at V came to 1 base and at J to 6 bases, leaving 3 bases not matched to a gene. Germline CDR1 is SGHTA and CDR2 is FQGNSA. CDR3 length: 14 amino acids. This CDR3 reads CASSLGDRAPEAFF. The CDR3 DNA follows: TGTGCCAGCAGCTTAGGGGACAGGGCCCCTGAAGCTTTCTTT.

This clone was seen a few times. This chain uses TRBV28 with TRBJ1-2, with TRBD1 identical over 7 bases. The CDR3 is 12 amino acids. The germline gives CDR1 MDHEN, CDR2 SYDVKM. The ends lost 7 bases at V and 4 bases at J; junction bases unmatched: 3. The CDR3 DNA sequence: TGTGCCAGCACCGACAGGGCCTATGGCTACACCTTC. Its translation: CASTDRAYGYTF.

This clone is a singleton in its sample. CDR3 residues: CASSVQVYEQYF. CDR3 nucleotide sequence: TGTGCCAGCAGTGTGCAGGTCTACGAGCAGTACTTC. The gene calls are TRBV2 and TRBJ2-7; no clear D. The CDR3 runs to 12 residues. Trimming took off 4 bases at V and 3 bases at J, with 7 bases between the two ends. Germline V gives CDR1 SNHLY, CDR2 FYNNEI.

The V gene is TRBV9, the J gene TRBJ2-3; D perhaps matches TRBD2 (6 bases). Per germline, CDR1 SGDLS and CDR2 YYNGEE. The V end was cut by 3 bases, the J end by 0 bases, with 8 bases between. The CDR3 sequence is 14 residues long. The CDR3 sequence is CASSARGSTDTQYF. CDR3 coding DNA: TGTGCCAGCAGCGCACGGGGGAGCACAGATACGCAGTATTTT. The full variable domain, its missing parts supplied by reference TRBV9 and TRBJ2-3, is DSGVTQTPKHLITATGQRVTLRCSPRSGDLSVYWYQQSLDQGLQFLIQYYNGEERAKGNILERFSAQQFPDLHSELNLSSLELGDSALYFCASSARGSTDTQYFGPGTRLTVL.

The rearrangement uses TRBV7-2 and TRBJ2-7; D not resolved. V dropped 4 bases and J dropped 7 bases, with 8 bases sitting between them. CDR1 and CDR2 (germline): SGHTA, FQGNSA. The CDR3 is 11 residues long. The CDR3 nucleotides read TGTGCCAGCAGCTCACCCGGGGAGCAGTACTTC. It yields the protein CASSSPGEQYF.

The V call is TRBV7-3, the J call TRBJ1-2; D gene uncertain. Trimming took 3 bases from V and 0 from J, leaving 5 bases between them. The CDR3 covers 13 residues. Germline CDR1 SGHTA, CDR2 FQGTGA. CDR3 loop: CASSFGTNYGYTF. The CDR3 coding sequence is TGTGCCAGCAGCTTCGGTACTAACTATGGCTACACCTTC.

The chain combines TRBV19 with TRBJ1-5; tentative D call: TRBD1 (5 bases). The CDR3 runs to 16 residues. Germline lookup yields CDR1 LNHDA and CDR2 SQIVND (reference sequence). The V end was cut by 0 bases, the J end by 11 bases, with 20 bases between. In nucleotides, the CDR3 is TGTGCCAGTAGTATAGATCAGGGCCTCCCGTCCGGGTCCCAGCATTTT. Amino acids: CASSIDQGLPSGSQHF.

J is TRBJ2-1 and V is TRBV6-6; maybe TRBD2 (5 bases). This CDR3 contains 13 residues. CDR1 is MNHNY, CDR2 SVGAGI, per germline (reference sequence). V gave up 4 bases and J gave up 8 bases, with 12 bases separating them. The CDR3, as DNA: TGTGCCAGCAGTTGGGATATCGGGGATGAGCAGTTCTTC. Residues: CASSWDIGDEQFF.